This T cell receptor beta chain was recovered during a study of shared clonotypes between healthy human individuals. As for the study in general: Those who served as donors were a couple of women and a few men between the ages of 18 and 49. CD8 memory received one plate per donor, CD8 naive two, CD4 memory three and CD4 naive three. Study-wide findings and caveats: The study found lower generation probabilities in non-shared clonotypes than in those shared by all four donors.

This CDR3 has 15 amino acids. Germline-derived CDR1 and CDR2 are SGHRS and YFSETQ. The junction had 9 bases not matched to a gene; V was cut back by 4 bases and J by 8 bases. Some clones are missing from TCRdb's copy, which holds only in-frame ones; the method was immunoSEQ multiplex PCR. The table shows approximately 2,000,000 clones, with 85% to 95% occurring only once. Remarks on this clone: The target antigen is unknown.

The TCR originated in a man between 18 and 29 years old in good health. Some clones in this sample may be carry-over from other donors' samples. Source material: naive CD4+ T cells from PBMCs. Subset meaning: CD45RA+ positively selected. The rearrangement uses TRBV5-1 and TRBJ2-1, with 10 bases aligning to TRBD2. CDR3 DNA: TGCGCCAGCAGCAGAGGGACTAGCGTAACGGATGAGCAGTTCTTC. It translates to CASSRGTSVTDEQFF. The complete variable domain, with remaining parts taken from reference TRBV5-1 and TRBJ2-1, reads KAGVTQTPRYLIKTRGQQVTLSCSPISGHRSVSWYQQTPGQGLQFLFEYFSETQRNKGNFPGRFSGRQFSNSRSEMNVSTLELGDSALYLCASSRGTSVTDEQFFGPGTRLTVL.